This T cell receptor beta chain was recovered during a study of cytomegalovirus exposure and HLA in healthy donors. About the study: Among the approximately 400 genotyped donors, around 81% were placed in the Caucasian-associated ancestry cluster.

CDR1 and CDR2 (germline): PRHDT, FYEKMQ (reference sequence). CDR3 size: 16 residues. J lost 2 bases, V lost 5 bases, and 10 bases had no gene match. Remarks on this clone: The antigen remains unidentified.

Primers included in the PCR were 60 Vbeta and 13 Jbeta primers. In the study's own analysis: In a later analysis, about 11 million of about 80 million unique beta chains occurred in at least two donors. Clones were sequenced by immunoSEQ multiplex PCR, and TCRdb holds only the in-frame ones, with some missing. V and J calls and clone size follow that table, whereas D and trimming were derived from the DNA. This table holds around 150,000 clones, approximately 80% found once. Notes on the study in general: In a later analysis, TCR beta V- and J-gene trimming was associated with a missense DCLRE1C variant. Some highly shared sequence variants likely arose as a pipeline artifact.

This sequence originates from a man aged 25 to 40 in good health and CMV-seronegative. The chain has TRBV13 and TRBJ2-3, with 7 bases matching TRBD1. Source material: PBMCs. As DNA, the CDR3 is TGTGCCAGCAGCAGGCTCGGTGGACAGGCCACAGATACGCAGTATTTT. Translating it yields CASSRLGGQATDTQYF. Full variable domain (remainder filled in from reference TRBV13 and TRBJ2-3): AAGVIQSPRHLIKEKRETATLKCYPIPRHDTVYWYQQGPGQDPQFLISFYEKMQSDKGSIPDRFSAQQFSDYHSELNMSSLELGDSALYFCASSRLGGQATDTQYFGPGTRLTVL.